This T cell receptor beta chain was profiled in a study of shared clonotypes between healthy human individuals. Study results and caveats: Sampling was confined to blood; repertoires within tissues likely differ.

Unsorted material relied on about 100 million PBMCs as the source of genomic DNA. The ends were cut back, 4 bases at V and 2 bases at J, with 16 bases in the middle. The CDR3 consists of 15 residues. Germline V gives CDR1 SGDLS, CDR2 YYNGEE. A remark on this clone: Antigen: not known.

The table came from immunoSEQ multiplex PCR; TCRdb's copy has only in-frame clones and leaves some out. The sample records approximately 500,000 clones, roughly 79% being singletons. The clonotype was recovered from a middle-aged woman in good health. Some clones in this sample may be carry-over from other donors' samples. Sequencing was carried out using PBMCs. V usage is TRBV9 and J usage is TRBJ2-7; a possible D gene is TRBD2 (6 bases). CDR3 in DNA: TGTGCCAGCAGCAATCCGGGGGACGGAACCTACGAGCAGTACTTC. This codes for CASSNPGDGTYEQYF.